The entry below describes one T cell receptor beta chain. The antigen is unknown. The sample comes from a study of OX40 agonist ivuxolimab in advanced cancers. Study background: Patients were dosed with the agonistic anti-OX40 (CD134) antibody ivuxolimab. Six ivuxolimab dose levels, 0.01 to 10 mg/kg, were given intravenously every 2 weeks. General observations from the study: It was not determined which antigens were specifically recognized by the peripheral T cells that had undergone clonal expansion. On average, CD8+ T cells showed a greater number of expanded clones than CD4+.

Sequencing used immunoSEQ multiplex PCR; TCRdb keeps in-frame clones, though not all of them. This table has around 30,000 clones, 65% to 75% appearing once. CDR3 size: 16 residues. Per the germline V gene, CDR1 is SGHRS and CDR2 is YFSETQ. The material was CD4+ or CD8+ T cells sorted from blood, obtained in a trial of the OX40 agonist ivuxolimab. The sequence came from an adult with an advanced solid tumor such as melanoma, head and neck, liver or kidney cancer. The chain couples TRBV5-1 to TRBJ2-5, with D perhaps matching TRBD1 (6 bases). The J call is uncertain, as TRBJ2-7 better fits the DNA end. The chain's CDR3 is CASSSGTGTTTYEQYF. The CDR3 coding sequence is TGCGCCAGCAGCTCCGGAACCGGGACAACTACCTACGAGCAGTACTTC.